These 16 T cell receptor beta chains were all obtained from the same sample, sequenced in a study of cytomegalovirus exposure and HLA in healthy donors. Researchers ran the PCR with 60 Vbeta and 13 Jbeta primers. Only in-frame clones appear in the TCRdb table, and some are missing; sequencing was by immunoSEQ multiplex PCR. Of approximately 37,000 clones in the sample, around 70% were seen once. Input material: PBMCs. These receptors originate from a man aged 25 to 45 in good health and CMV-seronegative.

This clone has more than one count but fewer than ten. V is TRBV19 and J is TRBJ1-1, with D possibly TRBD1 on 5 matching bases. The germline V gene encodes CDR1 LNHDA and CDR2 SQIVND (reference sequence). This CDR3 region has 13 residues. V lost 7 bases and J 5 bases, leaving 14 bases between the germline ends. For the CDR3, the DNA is TGTGCCAGTACCCGTGGGGGGGGAACTGAAGCTTTCTTT. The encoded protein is CASTRGGGTEAFF.

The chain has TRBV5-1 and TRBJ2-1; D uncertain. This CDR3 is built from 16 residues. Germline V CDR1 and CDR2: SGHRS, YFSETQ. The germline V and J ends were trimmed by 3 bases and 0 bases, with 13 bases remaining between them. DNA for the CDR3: TGCGCCAGCAGCTCCCTCCCCTGGAGCTCCTACAATGAGCAGTTCTTC. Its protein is CASSSLPWSSYNEQFF.

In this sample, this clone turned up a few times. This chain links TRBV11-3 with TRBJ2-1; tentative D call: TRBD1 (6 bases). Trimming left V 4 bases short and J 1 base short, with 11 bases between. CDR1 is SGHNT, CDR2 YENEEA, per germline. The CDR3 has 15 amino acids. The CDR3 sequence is CASSSDRFSYNEQFF. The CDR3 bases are TGTGCCAGCAGCTCCGACAGGTTTTCCTACAATGAGCAGTTCTTC.

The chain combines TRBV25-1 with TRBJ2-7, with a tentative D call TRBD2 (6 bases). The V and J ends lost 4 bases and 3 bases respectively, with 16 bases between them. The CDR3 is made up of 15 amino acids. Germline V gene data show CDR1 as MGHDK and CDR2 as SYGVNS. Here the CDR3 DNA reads TGTGCCAGCAGTGGGATCGGGACTTCCCTCTACGAGCAGTACTTC. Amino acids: CASSGIGTSLYEQYF.

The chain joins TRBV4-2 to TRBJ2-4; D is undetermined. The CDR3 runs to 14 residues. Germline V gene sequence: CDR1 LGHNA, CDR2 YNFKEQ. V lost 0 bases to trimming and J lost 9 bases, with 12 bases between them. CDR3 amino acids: CASSQDMTGGIQYF. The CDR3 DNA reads TGTGCCAGCAGCCAAGATATGACTGGCGGCATTCAGTACTTC.

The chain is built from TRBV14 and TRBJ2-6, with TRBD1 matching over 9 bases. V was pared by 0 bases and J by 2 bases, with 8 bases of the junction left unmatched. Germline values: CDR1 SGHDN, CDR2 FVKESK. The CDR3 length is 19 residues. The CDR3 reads CASSQEGYRGRTGANVLTF. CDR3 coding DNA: TGTGCCAGCAGCCAAGAGGGGTACAGGGGGCGGACTGGGGCCAACGTCCTGACTTTC.

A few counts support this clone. CDR3 sequence: CASGWAGNEQYF. The CDR3 bases are TGTGCCAGCGGGTGGGCGGGCAACGAGCAGTACTTC. The chain couples TRBV7-9 to TRBJ2-7, with D possibly TRBD2 on 5 matching bases. This CDR3 is built from 12 residues. Trimming pared 8 bases from V and 5 bases from J, leaving 13 bases between. Germline CDR1 reads SEHNR; CDR2 reads FQNEAQ (reference sequence).

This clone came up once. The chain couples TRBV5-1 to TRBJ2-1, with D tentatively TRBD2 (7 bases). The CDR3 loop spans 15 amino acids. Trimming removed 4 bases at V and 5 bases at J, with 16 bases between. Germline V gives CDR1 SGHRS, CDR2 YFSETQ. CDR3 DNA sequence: TGCGCCAGCAGCCGGGGCGGGGGCAGGGACAATGAGCAGTTCTTC. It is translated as CASSRGGGRDNEQFF.

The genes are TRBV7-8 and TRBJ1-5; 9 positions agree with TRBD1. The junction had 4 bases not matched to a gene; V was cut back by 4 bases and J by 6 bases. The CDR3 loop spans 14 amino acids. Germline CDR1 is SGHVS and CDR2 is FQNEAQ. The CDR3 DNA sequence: TGTGCCAGCAGCTCGGGACAGGGTGGTCAGCCCCAGCATTTT. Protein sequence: CASSSGQGGQPQHF.

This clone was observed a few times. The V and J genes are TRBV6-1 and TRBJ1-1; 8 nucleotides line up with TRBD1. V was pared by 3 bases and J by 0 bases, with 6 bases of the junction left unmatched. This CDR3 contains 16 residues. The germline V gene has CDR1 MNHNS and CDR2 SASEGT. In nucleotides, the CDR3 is TGTGCCAGCAGTGACAAATGGGACAGGTTGAACACTGAAGCTTTCTTT. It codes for CASSDKWDRLNTEAFF.

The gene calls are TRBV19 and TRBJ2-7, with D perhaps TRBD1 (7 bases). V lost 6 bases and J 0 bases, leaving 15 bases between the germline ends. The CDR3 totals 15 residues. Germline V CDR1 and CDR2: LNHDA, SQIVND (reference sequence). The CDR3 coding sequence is TGTGCCAGTAGCAGTGGAGGGGGCGCCTCCTACGAGCAGTACTTC. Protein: CASSSGGGASYEQYF.

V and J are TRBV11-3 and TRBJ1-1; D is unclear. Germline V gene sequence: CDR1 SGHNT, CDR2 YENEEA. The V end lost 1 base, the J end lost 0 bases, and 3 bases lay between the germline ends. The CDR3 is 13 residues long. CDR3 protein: CASSLALNTEAFF. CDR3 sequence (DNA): TGTGCCAGCAGCTTAGCATTGAACACTGAAGCTTTCTTT.

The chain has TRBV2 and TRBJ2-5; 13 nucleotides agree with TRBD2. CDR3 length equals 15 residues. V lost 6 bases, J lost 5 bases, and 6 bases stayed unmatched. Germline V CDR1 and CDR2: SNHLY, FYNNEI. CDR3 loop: CASSGGLAGRETQYF. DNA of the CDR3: TGTGCCAGCAGCGGGGGACTAGCGGGAAGGGAGACCCAGTACTTC.

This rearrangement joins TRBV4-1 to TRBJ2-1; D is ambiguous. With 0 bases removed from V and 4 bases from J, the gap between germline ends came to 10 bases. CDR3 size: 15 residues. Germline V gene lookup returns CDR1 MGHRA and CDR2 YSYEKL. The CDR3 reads CASSQDQQDYNEQFF. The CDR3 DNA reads TGCGCCAGCAGCCAAGATCAGCAGGATTACAATGAGCAGTTCTTC.

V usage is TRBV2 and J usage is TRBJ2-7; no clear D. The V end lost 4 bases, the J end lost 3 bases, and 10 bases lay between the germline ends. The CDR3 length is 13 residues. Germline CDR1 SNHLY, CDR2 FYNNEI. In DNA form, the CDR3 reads TGTGCCAGCAGTGGGCCTAGTTACTACGAGCAGTACTTC. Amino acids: CASSGPSYYEQYF.

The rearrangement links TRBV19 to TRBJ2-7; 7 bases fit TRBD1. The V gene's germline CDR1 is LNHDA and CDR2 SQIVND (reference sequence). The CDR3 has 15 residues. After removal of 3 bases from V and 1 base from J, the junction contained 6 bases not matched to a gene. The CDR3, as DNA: TGTGCCAGTAGTATGTCCCGACAGGGTTCCTACGAGCAGTACTTC. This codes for CASSMSRQGSYEQYF.